The clone carrying this TCR beta chain was detected only a few times. The source of the sample is a study of T-cell reconstitution after alpha-beta-depleted transplantation in children. Preparation of the TCRbeta library involved a method that used unique molecular identifiers. From the PCR reads, TCRdb called clonotypes with MiXCR, one entry per CDR3 protein. The sample lists 440,000 or so distinct CDR3 sequences, roughly 11% occurring once. Sequences were derived from PBMCs from the stem cell graft donor, sampled from the stem cell graft. The source is a human donor who donated a stem cell graft to a child with acute myeloid leukemia.

CDR3 amino acids: CASSIPENTGELFF. The CDR3 bases are TGTGCCAGTAGTATCCCCGAGAACACCGGGGAGCTGTTTTTT. J is TRBJ2-2 and V is TRBV19, with D uncertain. Deletions cut 3 bases from V and 1 base from J, with 6 bases between. Looked up from germline, CDR1 is LNHDA and CDR2 is SQIVND (reference sequence). This CDR3 comprises 14 residues.